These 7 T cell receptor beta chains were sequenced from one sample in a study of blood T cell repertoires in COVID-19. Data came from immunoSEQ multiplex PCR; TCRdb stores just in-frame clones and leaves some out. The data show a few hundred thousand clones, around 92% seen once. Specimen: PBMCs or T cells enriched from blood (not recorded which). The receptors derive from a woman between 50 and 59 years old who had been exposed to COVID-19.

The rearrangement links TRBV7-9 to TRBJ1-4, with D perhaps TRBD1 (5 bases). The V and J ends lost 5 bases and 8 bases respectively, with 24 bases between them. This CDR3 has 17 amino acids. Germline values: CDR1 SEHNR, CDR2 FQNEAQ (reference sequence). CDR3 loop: CASSGRRDDSSKEKLFF. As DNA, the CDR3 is TGTGCCAGCAGCGGCCGGCGCGATGACAGTTCAAAGGAAAAACTGTTTTTT.

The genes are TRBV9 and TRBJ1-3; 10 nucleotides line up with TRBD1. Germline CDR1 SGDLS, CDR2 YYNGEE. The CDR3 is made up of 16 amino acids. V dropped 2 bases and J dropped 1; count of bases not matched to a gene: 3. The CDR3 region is CASSVGTGASGNTIYF. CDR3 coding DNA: TGTGCCAGCAGCGTCGGGACAGGGGCGTCTGGAAACACCATATATTTT.

CDR3 region: CASSPPFERYNEQFF. The CDR3 coding sequence is TGTGCCAGTAGTCCGCCCTTCGAACGGTACAATGAGCAGTTCTTC. The chain carries TRBV19 and TRBJ2-1, with D unresolved. With 5 bases removed from V and 4 bases from J, the gap between germline ends came to 15 bases. The CDR3 covers 15 residues. CDR1 LNHDA and CDR2 SQIVND come from the germline V gene (reference sequence).

The CDR3 spells CASRLGGTGELFF. The CDR3 DNA is TGTGCCAGCAGACTAGGAGGCACCGGGGAGCTGTTTTTT. V is TRBV7-2 and J is TRBJ2-2; possibly TRBD2 for D (5 bases). Trimming removed 6 bases at V and 4 bases at J, with 9 bases between. CDR1 is SGHTA and CDR2 is FQGNSA in the germline V gene. This CDR3 has 13 residues. The variable domain in full, with the rest retrieved from reference TRBV7-2 and TRBJ2-2, is GAGVSQSPSNKVTEKGKDVELRCDPISGHTALYWYRQSLGQGLEFLIYFQGNSAPDKSGLPSDRFSAERTGGSVSTLTIQRTQQEDSAVYLCASRLGGTGELFFGEGSRLTVL.

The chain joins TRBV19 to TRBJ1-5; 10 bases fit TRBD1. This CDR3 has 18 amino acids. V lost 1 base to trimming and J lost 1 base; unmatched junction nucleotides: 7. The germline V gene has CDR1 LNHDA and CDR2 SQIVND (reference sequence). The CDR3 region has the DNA TGTGCCAGTAGTATAGGACAGGGGGCTCAACAGAGCAATCAGCCCCAGCATTTT. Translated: CASSIGQGAQQSNQPQHF.

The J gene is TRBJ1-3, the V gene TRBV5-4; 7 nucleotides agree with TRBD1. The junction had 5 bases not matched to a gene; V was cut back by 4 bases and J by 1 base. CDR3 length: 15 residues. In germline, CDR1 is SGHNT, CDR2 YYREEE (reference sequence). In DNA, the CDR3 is TGTGCCAGCAGCCCCCCGGGACAGTCTGGAAACACCATATATTTT. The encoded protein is CASSPPGQSGNTIYF.

This CDR3 is CASSTGSGNEQFF. The CDR3 DNA follows: TGTGCCAGCAGCACAGGGTCGGGCAATGAGCAGTTCTTC. The chain uses TRBV12-3 or TRBV12-4 and TRBJ2-1, with TRBD1 as a possible D gene (6 bases). This CDR3 region has 13 residues. V was cut by 6 bases and J by 6 bases, with 12 bases left in between.